Below, one T cell receptor (beta chain) is given with its context. Its target is not known. The data were taken from a study of T-cell memory formation after mild COVID-19. Study-level findings and limits: Contracting clones, day 15 to 85, had balanced CD4/CD8, and later expanders favored CD4+.

TCRdb re-derived calls from the 5' RACE reads in MiXCR, one entry per CDR3 protein. The profile shows approximately 65,000 distinct CDR3 sequences, around 10% of them singletons. V was cut by 5 bases and J by 5 bases, with 10 bases left in between. The CDR3 has 12 amino acids. CDR1 is MDHEN, CDR2 SYDVKM, per germline. The sequence was collected from a man aged 18-30 years who had mild COVID-19 (a few samples of this study predate the infection). Cell type and time point are not known. Sequencing was done on a sample of PBMCs or a T cell subset sorted from them (not recorded which). The chain uses TRBV28 and TRBJ2-7; D may match TRBD1 or TRBD2 (5 bases each). CDR3 in amino acids: CASSIQGHEQYV. The DNA for the CDR3 is TGTGCCAGCAGTATTCAGGGACACGAGCAGTACGTC.